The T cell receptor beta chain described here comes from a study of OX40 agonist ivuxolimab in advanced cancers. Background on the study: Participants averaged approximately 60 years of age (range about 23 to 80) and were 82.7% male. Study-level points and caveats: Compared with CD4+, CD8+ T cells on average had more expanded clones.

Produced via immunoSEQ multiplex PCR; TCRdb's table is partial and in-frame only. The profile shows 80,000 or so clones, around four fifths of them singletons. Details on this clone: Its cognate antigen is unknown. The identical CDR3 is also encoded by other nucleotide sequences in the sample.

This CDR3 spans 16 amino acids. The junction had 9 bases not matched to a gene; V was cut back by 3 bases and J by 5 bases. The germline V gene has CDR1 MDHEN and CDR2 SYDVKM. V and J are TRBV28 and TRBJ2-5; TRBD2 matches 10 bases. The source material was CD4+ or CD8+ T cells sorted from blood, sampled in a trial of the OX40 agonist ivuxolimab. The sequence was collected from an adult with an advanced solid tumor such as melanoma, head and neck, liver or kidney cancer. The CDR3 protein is CASSFSSGGARETQYF. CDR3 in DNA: TGTGCCAGCAGTTTCTCCAGCGGGGGGGCCAGGGAGACCCAGTACTTC.